This TCR beta chain was documented in a study of CD8+CD57+ T cells in acquired aplastic anemia. Sequencing was done on patients that had shown CD8+CD57+ cell expansion by flow cytometry. The sample holds a few counts of this clonotype. Per the germline V gene, CDR1 is DFQATT and CDR2 is SNEGSKA (reference sequence). Deletions cut 1 base from V and 1 base from J, with 7 bases between. This CDR3 contains 13 residues. TCR beta VDJ combinations and CDR3 sequences were profiled from genomic DNA. MiXCR was run by TCRdb on the reads, yielding one entry per CDR3 protein. Here the sample spans over 250,000 distinct CDR3 sequences, under 60% being singletons.

The sequencing sample was made of sorted CD4+, CD8+, or CD8+CD57+ T cells (not recorded which) from PBMCs. The TCR originated in a human donor with aplastic anemia. The rearrangement uses TRBV20-1 and TRBJ1-1; D remains ambiguous. The CDR3 loop reads CSARVPGNTEAFF. CDR3 coding DNA: TGCAGTGCTAGAGTCCCAGGGAACACTGAAGCTTTCTTT.